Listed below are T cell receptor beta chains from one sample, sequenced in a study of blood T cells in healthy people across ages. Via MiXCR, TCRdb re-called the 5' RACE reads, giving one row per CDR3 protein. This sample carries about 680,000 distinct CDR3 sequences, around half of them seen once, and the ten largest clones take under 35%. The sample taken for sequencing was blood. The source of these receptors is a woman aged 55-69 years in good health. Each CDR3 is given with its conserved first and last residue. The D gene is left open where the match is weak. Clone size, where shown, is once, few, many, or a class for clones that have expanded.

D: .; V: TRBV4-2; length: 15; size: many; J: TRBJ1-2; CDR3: CASSQETGGLGGYTF
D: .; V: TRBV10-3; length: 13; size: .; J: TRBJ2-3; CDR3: CAISVQGGDTQYF
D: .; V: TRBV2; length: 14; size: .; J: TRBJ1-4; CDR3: CASSPPGNYEKLFF
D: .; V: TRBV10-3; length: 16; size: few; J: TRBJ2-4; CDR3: CAISDRQTATKNIQYF
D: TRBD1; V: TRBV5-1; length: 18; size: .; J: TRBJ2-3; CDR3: CASSLGQGRILSTDTQYF
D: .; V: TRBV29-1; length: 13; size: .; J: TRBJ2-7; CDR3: CSVVGPAAREQYF
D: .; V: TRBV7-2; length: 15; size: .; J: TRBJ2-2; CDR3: CASSLVMLNTGELFF
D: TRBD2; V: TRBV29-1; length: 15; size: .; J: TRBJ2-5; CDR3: CSVIPGLRKQETQYF
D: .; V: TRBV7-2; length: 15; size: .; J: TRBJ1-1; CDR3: CASSTQLGGGTEAFF
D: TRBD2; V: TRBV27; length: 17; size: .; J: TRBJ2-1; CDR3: CASSSLLGTSGYNEQFF